This TCR beta chain originates from a study of cytotoxic CD8 clonotypes in ibrutinib-treated CLL. Across the study: A mean of around 260,000 productive templates and about 88,000 productive rearrangements was obtained per sample.

Profiled with immunoSEQ multiplex PCR; TCRdb holds only in-frame clones, not every one. The sample yields tens of thousands of clones, 69% seen once. CDR3 length equals 12 residues. Per the germline V gene, CDR1 is MGHRA and CDR2 is YSYEKL. Trimming removed 2 bases at V and 3 bases at J, with 4 bases between. The chain carries TRBV4-1 and TRBJ1-1; the D is unclear. This specimen was PBMCs, taken after 12 months of ibrutinib treatment. This TCR was sampled from a human donor with chronic lymphocytic leukemia. The CDR3 DNA follows: TGCGCCAGCAGCCAACAGGACACTGAAGCTTTCTTT. Residues: CASSQQDTEAFF.